This entry features one T cell receptor (beta chain) sequence. Its specificity is not known. The TCR beta cDNA libraries contained unique molecular identifiers. Out of 1 to 10 million T cells, about 460,000 cDNA molecules were generated. TCRdb re-analysed the PCR reads in MiXCR, keeping a single row per CDR3 protein. The sample lists roughly 700,000 distinct CDR3 sequences, roughly 29% occurring once. The entry originates in a study of post-analysis software for immune sequencing data. CDR3 length: 12 amino acids. The V gene's germline CDR1 is MDHEN and CDR2 SYDVKM. With 2 bases removed from V and 7 bases from J, the gap between germline ends came to 8 bases. Study findings and constraints: Analysis by F measure revealed that same-batch samples clustered strongly together. A significant reduction in normalized Chao1 diversity was observed in multiple sclerosis patients versus controls. Included in a set of roughly five TRBV segments more frequent in patients than controls were TRBV5-6, TRBV5-1 and TRBV20-1.

The sequence was obtained from a girl between 5 and 17 years old with multiple sclerosis. The sequencing input was blood. The chain joins TRBV28 to TRBJ2-5; D unresolved. CDR3 region: CASSLVPGTQYF. In DNA form, the CDR3 reads TGTGCCAGCAGTTTAGTTCCCGGGACCCAGTACTTC.